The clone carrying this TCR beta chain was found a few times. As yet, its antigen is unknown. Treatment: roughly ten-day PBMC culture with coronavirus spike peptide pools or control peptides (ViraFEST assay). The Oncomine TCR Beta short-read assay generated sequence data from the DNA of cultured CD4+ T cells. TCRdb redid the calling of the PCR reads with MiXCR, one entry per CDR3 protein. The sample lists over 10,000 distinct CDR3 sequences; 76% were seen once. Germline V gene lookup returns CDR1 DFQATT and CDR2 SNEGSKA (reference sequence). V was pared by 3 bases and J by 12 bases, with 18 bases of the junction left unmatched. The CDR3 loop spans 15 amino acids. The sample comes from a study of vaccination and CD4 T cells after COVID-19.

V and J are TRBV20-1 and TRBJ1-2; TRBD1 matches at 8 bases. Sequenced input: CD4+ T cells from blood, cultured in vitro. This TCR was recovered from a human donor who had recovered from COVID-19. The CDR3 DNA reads TGCAGTGCTAGTACCCCAGCTCTTCAGGGGGCGTGGGACACCTTC. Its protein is CSASTPALQGAWDTF.